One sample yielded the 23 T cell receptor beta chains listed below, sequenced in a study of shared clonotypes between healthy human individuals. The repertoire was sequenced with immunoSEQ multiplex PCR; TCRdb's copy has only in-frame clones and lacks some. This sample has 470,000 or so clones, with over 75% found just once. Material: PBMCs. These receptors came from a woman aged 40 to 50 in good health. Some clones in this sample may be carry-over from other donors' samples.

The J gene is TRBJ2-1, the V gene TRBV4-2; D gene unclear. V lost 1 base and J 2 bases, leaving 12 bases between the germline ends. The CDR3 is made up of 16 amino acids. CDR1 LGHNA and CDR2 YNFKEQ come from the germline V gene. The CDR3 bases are TGTGCCAGCAGCCAAGTAAGCAGCGAGCCCTACAATGAGCAGTTCTTC. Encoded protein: CASSQVSSEPYNEQFF.

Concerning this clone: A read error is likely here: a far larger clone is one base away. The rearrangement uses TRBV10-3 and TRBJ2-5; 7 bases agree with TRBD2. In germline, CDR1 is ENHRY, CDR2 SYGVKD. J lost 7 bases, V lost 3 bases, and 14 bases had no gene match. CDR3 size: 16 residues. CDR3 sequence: CAISEQRTGVAGTQYF. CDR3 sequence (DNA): TGTGCCATCAGTGAACAAAGAACCGGGGTAGCGGGGACCCAGTACTTC.

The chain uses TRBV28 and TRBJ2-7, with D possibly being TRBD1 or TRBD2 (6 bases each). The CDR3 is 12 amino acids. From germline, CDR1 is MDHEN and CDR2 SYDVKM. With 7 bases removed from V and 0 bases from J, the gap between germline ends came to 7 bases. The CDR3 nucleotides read TGTGCCAGCACGGGGGCCTCCTACGAGCAGTACTTC. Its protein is CASTGASYEQYF.

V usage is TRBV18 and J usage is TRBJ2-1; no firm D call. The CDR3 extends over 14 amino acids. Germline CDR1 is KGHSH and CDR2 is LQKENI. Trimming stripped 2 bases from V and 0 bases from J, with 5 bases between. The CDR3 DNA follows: TGTGCCAGCTCACCAATCCACTCCTACAATGAGCAGTTCTTC. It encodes CASSPIHSYNEQFF.

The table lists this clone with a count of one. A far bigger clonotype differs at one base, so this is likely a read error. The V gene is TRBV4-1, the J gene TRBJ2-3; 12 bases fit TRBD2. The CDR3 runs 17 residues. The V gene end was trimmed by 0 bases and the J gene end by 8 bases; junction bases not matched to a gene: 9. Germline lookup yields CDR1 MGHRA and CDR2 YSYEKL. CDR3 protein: CASSQDNQLAGGGTQYF. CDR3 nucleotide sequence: TGCGCCAGCAGCCAAGATAATCAACTAGCGGGAGGTGGTACGCAGTATTTT.

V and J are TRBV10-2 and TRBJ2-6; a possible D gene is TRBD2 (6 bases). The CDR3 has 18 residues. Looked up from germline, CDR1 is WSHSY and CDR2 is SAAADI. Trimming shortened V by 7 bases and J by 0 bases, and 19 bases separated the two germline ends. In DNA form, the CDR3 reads TGCGCCAGCAATTCCCGGGACTCGGATAGCTCTGGGGCCAACGTCCTGACTTTC. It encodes CASNSRDSDSSGANVLTF.

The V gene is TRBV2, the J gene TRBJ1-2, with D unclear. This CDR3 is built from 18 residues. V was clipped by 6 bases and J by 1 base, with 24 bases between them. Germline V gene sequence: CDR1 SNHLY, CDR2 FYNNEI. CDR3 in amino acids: CASRTGSSATKINYGYTF. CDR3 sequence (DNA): TGTGCCAGCAGAACCGGGAGCAGCGCCACTAAAATTAACTATGGCTACACCTTC.

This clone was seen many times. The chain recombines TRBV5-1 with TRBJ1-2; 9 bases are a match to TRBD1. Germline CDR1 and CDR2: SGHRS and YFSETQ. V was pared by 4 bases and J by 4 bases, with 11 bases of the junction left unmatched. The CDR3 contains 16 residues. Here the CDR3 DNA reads TGCGCCAGCAGCCCGGGACAGGGTATCAGCGGCTATGGCTACACCTTC. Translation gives CASSPGQGISGYGYTF. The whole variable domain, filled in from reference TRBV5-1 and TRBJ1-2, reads KAGVTQTPRYLIKTRGQQVTLSCSPISGHRSVSWYQQTPGQGLQFLFEYFSETQRNKGNFPGRFSGRQFSNSRSEMNVSTLELGDSALYLCASSPGQGISGYGYTFGSGTRLTVV.

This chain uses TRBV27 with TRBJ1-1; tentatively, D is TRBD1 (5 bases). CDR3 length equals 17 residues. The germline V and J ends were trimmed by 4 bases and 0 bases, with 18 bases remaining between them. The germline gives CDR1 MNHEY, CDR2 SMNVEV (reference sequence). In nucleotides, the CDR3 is TGTGCCAGCAGTTCCCGACAGAACTGGCTCATGAACACTGAAGCTTTCTTT. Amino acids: CASSSRQNWLMNTEAFF.

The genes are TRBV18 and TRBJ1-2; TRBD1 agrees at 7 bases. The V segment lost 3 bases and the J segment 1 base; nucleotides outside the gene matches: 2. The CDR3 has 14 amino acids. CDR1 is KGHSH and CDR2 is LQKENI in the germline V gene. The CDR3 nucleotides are TGTGCCAGCTCACCCGGGACAGATAACTATGGCTACACCTTC. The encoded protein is CASSPGTDNYGYTF.

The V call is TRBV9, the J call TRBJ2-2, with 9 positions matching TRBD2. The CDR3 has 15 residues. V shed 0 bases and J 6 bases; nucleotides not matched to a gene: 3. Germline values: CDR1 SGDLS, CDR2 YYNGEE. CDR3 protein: CASSVAGGRAGELFF. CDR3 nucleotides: TGTGCCAGCAGCGTAGCCGGCGGGAGGGCCGGGGAGCTGTTTTTT.

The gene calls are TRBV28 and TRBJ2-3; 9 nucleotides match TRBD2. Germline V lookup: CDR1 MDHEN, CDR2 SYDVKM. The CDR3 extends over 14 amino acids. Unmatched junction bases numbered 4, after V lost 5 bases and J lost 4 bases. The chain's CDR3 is CASSLGLASDTQYF. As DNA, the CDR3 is TGTGCCAGCAGTCTAGGACTAGCGTCAGATACGCAGTATTTT.

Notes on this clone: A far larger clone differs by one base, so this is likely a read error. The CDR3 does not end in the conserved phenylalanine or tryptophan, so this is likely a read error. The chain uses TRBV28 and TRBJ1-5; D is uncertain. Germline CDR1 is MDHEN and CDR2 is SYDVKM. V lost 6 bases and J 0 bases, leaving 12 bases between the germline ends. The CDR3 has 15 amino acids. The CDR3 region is CASSTWADSNQPQHL. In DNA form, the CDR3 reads TGTGCCAGCAGCACTTGGGCAGATAGCAATCAGCCCCAGCATCTT.

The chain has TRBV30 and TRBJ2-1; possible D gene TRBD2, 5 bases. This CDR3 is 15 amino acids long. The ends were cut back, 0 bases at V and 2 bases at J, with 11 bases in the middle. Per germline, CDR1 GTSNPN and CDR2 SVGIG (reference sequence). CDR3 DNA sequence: TGTGCCTGGAGTGTAGGGCCCGGGACCTACAATGAGCAGTTCTTC. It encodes CAWSVGPGTYNEQFF.

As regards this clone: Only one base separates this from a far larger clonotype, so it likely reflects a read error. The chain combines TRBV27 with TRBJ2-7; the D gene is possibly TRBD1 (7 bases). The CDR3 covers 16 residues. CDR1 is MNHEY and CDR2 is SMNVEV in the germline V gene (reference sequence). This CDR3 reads CASSPTPGGSSYEQHF. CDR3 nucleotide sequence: TGTGCCAGCAGCCCCACGCCAGGGGGGAGCTCCTACGAGCAGCACTTC.

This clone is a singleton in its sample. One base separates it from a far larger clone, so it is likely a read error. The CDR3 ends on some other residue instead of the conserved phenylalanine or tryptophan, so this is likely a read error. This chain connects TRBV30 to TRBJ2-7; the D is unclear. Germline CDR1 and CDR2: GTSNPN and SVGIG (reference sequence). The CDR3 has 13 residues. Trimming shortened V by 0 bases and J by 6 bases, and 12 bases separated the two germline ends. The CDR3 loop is CAWSVSFESEQYS. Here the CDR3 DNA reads TGTGCCTGGAGTGTGTCCTTCGAAAGCGAGCAGTACTCC.

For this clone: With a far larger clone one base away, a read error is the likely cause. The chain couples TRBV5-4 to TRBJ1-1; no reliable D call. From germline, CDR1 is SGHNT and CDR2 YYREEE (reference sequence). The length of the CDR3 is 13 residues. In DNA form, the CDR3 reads TGTGCCAGCAGCTTGGGGGGTCGCCCTGAATCTTTCTTT. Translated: CASSLGGRPESFF.

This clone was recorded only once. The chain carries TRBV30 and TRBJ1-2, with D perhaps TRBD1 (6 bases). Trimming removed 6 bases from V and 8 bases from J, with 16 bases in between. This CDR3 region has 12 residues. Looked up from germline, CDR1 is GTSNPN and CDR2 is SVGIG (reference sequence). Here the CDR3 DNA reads TGTGCCTGTACCCCGGGACAAGAAGGCTACACCTTC. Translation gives CACTPGQEGYTF.

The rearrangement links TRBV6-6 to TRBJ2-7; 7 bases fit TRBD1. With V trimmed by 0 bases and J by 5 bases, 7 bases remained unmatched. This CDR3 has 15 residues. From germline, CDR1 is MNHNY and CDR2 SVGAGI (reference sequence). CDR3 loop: CASSYSGRGPDEQYF. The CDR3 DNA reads TGTGCCAGCAGTTACTCTGGTAGGGGGCCTGACGAGCAGTACTTC.

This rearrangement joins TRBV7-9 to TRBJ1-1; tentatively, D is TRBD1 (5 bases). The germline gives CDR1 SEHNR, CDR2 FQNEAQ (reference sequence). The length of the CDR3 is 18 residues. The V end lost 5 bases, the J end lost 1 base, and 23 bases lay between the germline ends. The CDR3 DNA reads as TGTGCCAGCAGCCCCCGACGTCCGTTAGACAGACCGAACACTGAAGCTTTCTTT. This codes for CASSPRRPLDRPNTEAFF.

The CDR3 loop reads CASSTGTGVHEQFF. The CDR3 DNA reads TGTGCCAGTAGTACCGGGACAGGGGTCCATGAGCAGTTCTTC. This chain uses TRBV19 with TRBJ2-1, with 10 positions matching TRBD1. Germline-derived CDR1 and CDR2 are LNHDA and SQIVND (reference sequence). CDR3 size: 14 residues. Trimming took 4 bases from V and 8 from J; bases not matched to a gene: 5.

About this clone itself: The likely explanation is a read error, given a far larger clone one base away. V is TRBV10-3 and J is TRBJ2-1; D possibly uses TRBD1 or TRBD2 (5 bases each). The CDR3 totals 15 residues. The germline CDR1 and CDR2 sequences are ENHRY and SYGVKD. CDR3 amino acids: CATSELSGQYNEQFF. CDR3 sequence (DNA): TGTGCCACCAGTGAGTTAAGCGGACAATACAATGAGCAGTTCTTC.

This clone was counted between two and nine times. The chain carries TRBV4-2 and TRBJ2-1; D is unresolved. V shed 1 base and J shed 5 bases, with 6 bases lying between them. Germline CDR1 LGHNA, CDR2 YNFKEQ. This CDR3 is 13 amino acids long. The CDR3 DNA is TGTGCCAGCAGCCAAGGGCTAAACAATGAGCAGTTCTTC. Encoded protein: CASSQGLNNEQFF.